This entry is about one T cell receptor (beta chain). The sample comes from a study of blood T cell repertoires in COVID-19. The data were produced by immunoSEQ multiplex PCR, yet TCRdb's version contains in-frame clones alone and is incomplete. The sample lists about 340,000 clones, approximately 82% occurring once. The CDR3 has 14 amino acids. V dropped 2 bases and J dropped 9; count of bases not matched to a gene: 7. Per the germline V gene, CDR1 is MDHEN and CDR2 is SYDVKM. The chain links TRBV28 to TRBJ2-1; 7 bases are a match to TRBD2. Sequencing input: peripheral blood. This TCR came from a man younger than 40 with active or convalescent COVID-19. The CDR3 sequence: CASSLPGLTFEQFF. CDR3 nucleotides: TGTGCCAGCAGTTTACCGGGACTAACATTTGAGCAGTTCTTC.